This T cell receptor (beta chain) originates from a study of cytomegalovirus exposure and HLA in healthy donors. Germline values: CDR1 SEHNR, CDR2 FQNEAQ (reference sequence). This CDR3 region has 12 residues. PCR employed 60 Vbeta and 13 Jbeta primers. Authors' processing steps: There were about 80 million unique TCR beta chains by a later count, and 10 million to 12 million of them were shared. Generated by immunoSEQ multiplex PCR, the TCRdb table keeps only in-frame clones and is missing some. V, J and clone size derive from that table, while D and trimming were established from the DNA sequence. The top ten hold 8.1% of the sample, which has about 50,000 clones, less than 85% seen once. General study points: Upon later analysis, HLA-associated TCR beta chains proved more clonally expanded than other, equally common chains.

Notes on this clone: What it binds is unknown. Sequence at one end of the junction differs from germline and may be a read error.

The origin of this receptor is a young man in good health and CMV-seropositive. The chain is built from TRBV7-9 and TRBJ2-7; D is possibly TRBD2 (6 bases). Input material: PBMCs. CDR3 loop: CSSSWGVHEQYF. In nucleotides, the CDR3 is TGTTCCAGCAGCTGGGGGGTGCACGAGCAGTACTTC.